There are many counts of the clone carrying this TCR beta chain. What it binds is not known. The lymph nodes were axillary draining lymph nodes from breast cancer patients. This record comes from a study of breast tumors, draining lymph nodes, adjacent tissues. Study-level results: Most tumor T cells seemingly derive from lymph node, then expand in tumor. That most tumor T cells come from lymph nodes remained unproven.

This CDR3 has 14 amino acids. The V segment lost 5 bases and the J segment 3 bases; nucleotides outside the gene matches: 5. Germline V gene sequence: CDR1 SNHLY, CDR2 FYNNEI. TCRdb called the multiplex PCR reads again in MiXCR, with one record for every CDR3 protein. The sample records some 97,000 distinct CDR3 sequences, around 21% being singletons. The sequence was obtained from a female donor with breast cancer. Some clones in this sample may be carry-over from other donors' samples. The specimen sequenced was axillary lymph node tissue. V and J are TRBV2 and TRBJ2-7; 9 bases are shared with TRBD1. DNA of the CDR3: TGTGCCAGCAGTTCCGGGACAGGGTTCTACGAGCAGTACTTC. It is translated as CASSSGTGFYEQYF.